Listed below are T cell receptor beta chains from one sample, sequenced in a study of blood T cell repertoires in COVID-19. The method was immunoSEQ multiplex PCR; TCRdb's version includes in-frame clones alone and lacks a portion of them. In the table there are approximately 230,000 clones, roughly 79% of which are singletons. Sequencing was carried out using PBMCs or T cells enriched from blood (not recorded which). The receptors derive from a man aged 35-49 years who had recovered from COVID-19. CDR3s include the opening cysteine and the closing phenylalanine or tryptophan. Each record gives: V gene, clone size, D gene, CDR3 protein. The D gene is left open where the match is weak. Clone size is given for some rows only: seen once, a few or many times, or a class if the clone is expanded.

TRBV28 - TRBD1 CASSRGGKGEKLFF
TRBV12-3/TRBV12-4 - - CASSFRVYEQYF
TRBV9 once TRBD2 CASSVASQRGGYNEQFF
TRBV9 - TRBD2 CASSPAAGVDTQYF
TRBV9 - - CASSALWGRDINGELFF
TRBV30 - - CAWSRTAHTFLAKNIQYF
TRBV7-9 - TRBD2 CASSLLAGGRRDTQYF
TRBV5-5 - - CASGRTGHQETQYF
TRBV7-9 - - CASSPNRGGELFF
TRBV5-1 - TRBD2 CASSRSLAGGFSYEQYF
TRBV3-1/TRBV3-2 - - CASSHRQPTAEAFF
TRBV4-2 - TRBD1 CASSQVRQGLSEKLFF
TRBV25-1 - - CASSGQGNQPQHF
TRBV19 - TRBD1 CASSLTGHQPQHF
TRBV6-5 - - CAREGAGIDEQFF
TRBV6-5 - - CASSYRAARELFF
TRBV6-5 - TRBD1 CASSYRQGRNSPLHF
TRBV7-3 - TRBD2 CASSLGTSGTGELFF
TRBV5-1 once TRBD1 CASSVQGANTGELFF
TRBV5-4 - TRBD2 CASSPGLAGADTQYF
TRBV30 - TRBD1 CAWTKTGGDGYTF
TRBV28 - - CASSSSREPQHF
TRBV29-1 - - CSVDAGHSGNTIYF
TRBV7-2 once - CASSLGTGLSGYTF
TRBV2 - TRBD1 CASRPDRGGKLFF
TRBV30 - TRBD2 CAWNGPGGGANVLTF
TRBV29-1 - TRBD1 CSVPGSFHRGEGYGYTF
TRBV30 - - CAWKFVGDTQYF
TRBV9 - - CASSVSYAGAGNTIYF
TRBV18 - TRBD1 CASSPDRGYEGGYTF
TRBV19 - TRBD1 CASSLRQGANYGYTF
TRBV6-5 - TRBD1 CASRSGQGIPYEQYF
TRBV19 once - CASKGEYTEAFF
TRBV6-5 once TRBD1 CASSRTGSWVYGYTF
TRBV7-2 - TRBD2 CASSLTLAGGYEQYF
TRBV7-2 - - CASSSAGTSNFNEQFF
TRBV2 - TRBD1 CASSEAARTGTEAFF
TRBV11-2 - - CASSFRTGYTF
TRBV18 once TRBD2 CASSSPLAAGETQYF
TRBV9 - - CASSVEAGAAGNTIYF
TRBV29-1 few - CSVEGGQTYEQYF
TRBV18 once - CASSSGVHEQYF
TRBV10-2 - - CASSPRGNTEAFF
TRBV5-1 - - CASSAGGTGVYEQYF
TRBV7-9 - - CASSSISNEQFF
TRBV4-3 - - CASSQGYGYNEQFF
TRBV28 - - CASSLVRQSYGYTF
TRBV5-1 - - CASSSAGTSYEQYF
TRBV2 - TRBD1 CASTINRGQPQHF
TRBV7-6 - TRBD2 CASSELPGLAGSIRQYF